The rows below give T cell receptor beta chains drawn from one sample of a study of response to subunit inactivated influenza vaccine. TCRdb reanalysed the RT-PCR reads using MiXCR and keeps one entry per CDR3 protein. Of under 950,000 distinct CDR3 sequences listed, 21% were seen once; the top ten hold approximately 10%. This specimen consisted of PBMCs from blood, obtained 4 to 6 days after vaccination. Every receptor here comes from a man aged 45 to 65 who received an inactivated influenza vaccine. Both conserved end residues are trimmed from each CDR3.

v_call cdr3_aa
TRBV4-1 ASSQDNREDTGELF
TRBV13 ASSLGGSGVVEQY
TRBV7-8 ASSPRAGALAGHTGELF
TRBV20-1 RASLGVETQY
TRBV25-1 ASSELGQLAQETQY
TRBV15 ATSRDSYNEQI
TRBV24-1 ATSEPGLETQY
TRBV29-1 SVGRTGDTEAF
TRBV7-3 ASSVSQGTDTQY
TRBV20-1 SARKPGHGTEAF
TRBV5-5 ASSGGHLYNEQF
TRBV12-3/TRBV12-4 ASSFSREAGNTIY
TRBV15 ATSRDGDSNQPQH
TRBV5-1 ASSSQDFGTEAF
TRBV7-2 ASSLMGLASDEQF
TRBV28 ASSSLGQYQETQY
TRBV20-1 SARTSGKGDTQY
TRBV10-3 AISESGGAGANVLT
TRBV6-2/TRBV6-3 ASMGGTGHHSYNEQF
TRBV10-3 AISRTGFGNTIY
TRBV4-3 ASSQDFRPGEQETQY
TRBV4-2 ASSPHGAQFVGYT
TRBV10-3 AISGSRTETQY
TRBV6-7 ASSYPGLAGGPGDTDTQY
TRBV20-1 SARGVAAGGTGELF
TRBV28 ASSIGVDTQY
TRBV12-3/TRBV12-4 ASSRTSGSSYNEQF
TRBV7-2 ASSLIKGGTGELF
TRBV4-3 ASSQDLVRSSGNTIY
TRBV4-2 ASSQGTSAHTGELF
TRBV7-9 ASSGTGELNTGELF
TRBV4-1 ASSQTEILAGLLLAKNIQY
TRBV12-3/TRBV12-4 ASRLSSGVQETQY
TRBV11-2 ASSLGPTPDKY
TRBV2 ASSGQVGNEQF